The text below deals with one T cell receptor (beta chain). No cognate antigen has been identified for it. The record has no base qualities; no much larger clone is one base away. This sample is drawn from a study of control samples from healthy donors and cancer patients (dated by TCRdb to about 2020). The library was made by the immunoSEQ multiplex PCR assay. This immuneACCESS table, as held by TCRdb, lists in-frame sequences with V and J called but not all clones. Of the missing ones, under half trace to an unresolved V gene in checked studies; the others have no known cause. The table for this sample lists 400,000 to 450,000 clones; about nine tenths of them were counted only once. The ten top clones hold roughly 6.4% of the sample. Sequences MNHNS (CDR1) and SASEGT (CDR2) are obtained from the germline V gene. V trim: 0 bases; J trim: 7 bases; unmatched bases: 5. The CDR3 runs 14 amino acids, cysteine and phenylalanine included. Solely the CDR3 DNA is kept, with 42 bases framed from the first base.

The specimen was PBMCs. The source of this sequence is a man between 40 and 49 years old with head and neck cancer. The chain links TRBV6-1 with TRBJ1-1; 7 bases in between match TRBD1. Read as DNA, the sequence is TGTGCCAGCAGTGAAGCAAGGGACAGACTTGAAGCTTTCTTT. Its amino acids are CASSEARDRLEAFF.